The 20 T cell receptor beta chains given below trace back to one sample, sequenced in a study of T cell responses to AZD1222 COVID-19 vaccine. Libraries were prepared by immunoSEQ multiplex PCR; TCRdb keeps only in-frame clonotypes and omits some of them. The table includes some 130,000 clones, around 90% detected once. The sample consisted of peripheral blood, taken on day 0 of AZD1222 vaccination. These receptors were taken from an adult in good health.

The V and J genes are TRBV30 and TRBJ2-7, with D uncertain. The CDR3 is made up of 12 amino acids. The V gene's germline CDR1 is GTSNPN and CDR2 SVGIG (reference sequence). Trimming pared 5 bases from V and 4 bases from J, leaving 12 bases between. This CDR3 is CAWESDGYEQYF. For the CDR3, the DNA is TGTGCCTGGGAGTCGGACGGTTACGAGCAGTACTTC.

The J gene is TRBJ2-7, the V gene TRBV11-2; the match to TRBD2 covers 10 bases. The J segment lost 5 bases and the V segment lost 6 bases, leaving 1 base of the junction unmatched. The CDR3 loop spans 12 amino acids. Germline CDR1 reads SGHAT; CDR2 reads FQNNGV. The DNA for the CDR3 is TGTGCCAGCAGAAGCGGGGGGGACGAGCAGTACTTC. Its protein is CASRSGGDEQYF.

The chain links TRBV28 to TRBJ2-5; TRBD1 is a possible D gene (5 bases). The CDR3 spans 13 residues. The germline V gene encodes CDR1 MDHEN and CDR2 SYDVKM. V lost 2 bases, J lost 4 bases, and 8 bases lay in between. CDR3 nucleotide sequence: TGTGCCAGCAGTTTACAGGGCCCAGAGACCCAGTACTTC. Translated, it gives CASSLQGPETQYF.

This clone was recorded a few times. The CDR3 region has the DNA TGCGCCAGCAGCAGGGTTGAGGTCACTGAAGCTTTCTTT. Translation: CASSRVEVTEAFF. V usage is TRBV5-1 and J usage is TRBJ1-1, with no clear D. This CDR3 region has 13 residues. Germline values: CDR1 SGHRS, CDR2 YFSETQ. The V end lost 4 bases, the J end lost 4 bases, and 11 bases lay between the germline ends.

The genes are TRBV2 and TRBJ1-1, with a tentative D call TRBD1 (5 bases). Trimming removed 7 bases at V and 2 bases at J, with 11 bases between. This CDR3 comprises 13 residues. CDR1 is SNHLY, CDR2 FYNNEI, per germline. The CDR3 sequence is CASTVGGNTEAFF. CDR3 in DNA: TGTGCCAGCACCGTGGGGGGAAACACTGAAGCTTTCTTT.

This clone has more than one count but fewer than ten. V and J are TRBV4-1 and TRBJ2-2; D might be TRBD1 (6 bases). The ends were cut back, 4 bases at V and 3 bases at J, with 12 bases in the middle. Germline values: CDR1 MGHRA, CDR2 YSYEKL. The CDR3 loop spans 15 amino acids. The CDR3 DNA reads TGCGCCAGCAGCCCCTACAGGGAATACACCGGGGAGCTGTTTTTT. Protein sequence: CASSPYREYTGELFF.

The chain recombines TRBV2 with TRBJ1-2; D ambiguous. Germline loops: CDR1 SNHLY, CDR2 FYNNEI. The CDR3 extends over 11 amino acids. Trimming removed 8 bases from V and 6 bases from J, with 10 bases in between. The CDR3 nucleotides are TGTGCCAGCGCTGACTGGAATGGCTACACCTTC. Its protein product is CASADWNGYTF.

The gene calls are TRBV3-1 (or the pseudogene TRBV3-2) and TRBJ2-3, with TRBD2 as a possible D gene (5 bases). CDR1 is LGHDT, CDR2 YNNKEL, per germline (reference sequence). The V gene lost 5 bases and the J gene lost 4 bases, with 16 bases spanning the gap. This CDR3 comprises 15 residues. The CDR3 DNA reads as TGTGCCAGCAGCGCTCTCCGGACTTTTGCAGATACGCAGTATTTT. Translation gives CASSALRTFADTQYF.

The chain links TRBV9 to TRBJ2-3; TRBD1 aligns across 7 bases. The CDR3 has 18 residues. V shed 4 bases, J shed 0 bases, and the junction held 14 bases outside the gene matches. Germline assignment: CDR1 SGDLS and CDR2 YYNGEE. The CDR3: CASSPLPPRGGSTDTQYF. CDR3 sequence (DNA): TGTGCCAGCAGCCCACTCCCCCCACGAGGGGGCAGCACAGATACGCAGTATTTT.

This chain joins TRBV13 and TRBJ2-7; D call uncertain. V was cut by 0 bases and J by 3 bases, with 9 bases left in between. Germline lookup yields CDR1 PRHDT and CDR2 FYEKMQ (reference sequence). The CDR3 contains 14 residues. The CDR3 is CASSLGAAIYEQYF. CDR3 bases: TGTGCCAGCAGCTTAGGGGCGGCCATCTACGAGCAGTACTTC.

The V gene is TRBV25-1, the J gene TRBJ2-1, with 10 bases lining up with TRBD2. Trimming took 5 bases from V and 10 from J; bases not matched to a gene: 5. The CDR3 has 13 residues. Germline CDR1 and CDR2: MGHDK and SYGVNS. CDR3: CASSPLAGEEQFF. CDR3 DNA: TGTGCCAGCAGTCCCCTAGCGGGGGAAGAGCAGTTCTTC.

This chain uses TRBV5-1 with TRBJ2-2; 15 bases fit TRBD2. Looked up from germline, CDR1 is SGHRS and CDR2 is YFSETQ. The V segment lost 0 bases and the J segment 4 bases; nucleotides outside the gene matches: 13. The CDR3 consists of 21 residues. The CDR3: CASSLVAAGLAGGPVTGELFF. CDR3 sequence (DNA): TGCGCCAGCAGCTTGGTGGCAGCCGGACTAGCGGGGGGGCCGGTCACCGGGGAGCTGTTTTTT.

V gene TRBV18 combines with J gene TRBJ2-3, with 9 bases matching TRBD1. The junction had 2 bases not matched to a gene; V was cut back by 3 bases and J by 4 bases. This CDR3 is 14 amino acids long. Germline V gene lookup returns CDR1 KGHSH and CDR2 LQKENI. CDR3 loop: CASSPWTGADTQYF. CDR3 DNA: TGTGCCAGCTCACCTTGGACAGGGGCAGATACGCAGTATTTT.

CDR3 loop: CASSDPGGLTNEKLFF. The CDR3 DNA is TGTGCCAGCAGTGACCCAGGGGGCTTAACTAATGAAAAACTGTTTTTT. This chain uses TRBV6-1 with TRBJ1-4, with 8 bases identical to TRBD1. The trim removed 3 bases at V and 1 base at J, leaving 4 bases unmatched. The CDR3 is made up of 16 amino acids. Looked up from germline, CDR1 is MNHNS and CDR2 is SASEGT.

This clone was counted once. The J gene is TRBJ2-1, the V gene TRBV11-3; D is perhaps TRBD1 or TRBD2 (5 bases each). V lost 5 bases and J lost 5, with 10 bases in between. The CDR3 is made up of 13 amino acids. Germline V gives CDR1 SGHNT, CDR2 YENEEA. The CDR3: CASSPSRDNEQFF. CDR3 bases: TGTGCCAGCAGCCCTAGCAGGGACAATGAGCAGTTCTTC.

The gene calls are TRBV14 and TRBJ2-3, with D hard to call. The CDR3 consists of 15 residues. Per germline, CDR1 SGHDN and CDR2 FVKESK. Between the trimmed V and J ends, which lost 3 bases and 0 bases, there was a span of 10 bases. The CDR3 sequence: CASSQNRWSTDTQYF. In nucleotides, the CDR3 is TGTGCCAGCAGCCAGAACCGGTGGAGCACAGATACGCAGTATTTT.

The rearrangement joins TRBV6-1 to TRBJ1-2, with 8 bases aligning to TRBD1. The V and J ends lost 2 bases and 8 bases, in that order; junction bases with no gene match: 13. In germline, CDR1 is MNHNS, CDR2 SASEGT. This CDR3 is 16 amino acids long. CDR3 region: CASSEWGAGGLWGYTF. CDR3 DNA sequence: TGTGCCAGCAGTGAATGGGGGGCAGGGGGCCTCTGGGGCTACACCTTC.

V and J are TRBV7-2 and TRBJ2-3; D is perhaps TRBD1 or TRBD2 (5 bases each). CDR3 length equals 15 residues. In germline, CDR1 is SGHTA, CDR2 FQGNSA. Trimming left V 4 bases short and J 2 bases short, with 13 bases between. The CDR3 sequence is CASSYRSGATDTQYF. As DNA, the CDR3 is TGTGCCAGCAGCTATAGATCCGGGGCCACAGATACGCAGTATTTT. Using reference TRBV7-2 and TRBJ2-3 for the parts outside the CDR3, the full variable domain is GAGVSQSPSNKVTEKGKDVELRCDPISGHTALYWYRQSLGQGLEFLIYFQGNSAPDKSGLPSDRFSAERTGGSVSTLTIQRTQQEDSAVYLCASSYRSGATDTQYFGPGTRLTVL.

This clone was found a few times. The J gene is TRBJ1-2, the V gene TRBV12-3 or TRBV12-4; D is uncertain. V was cut by 2 bases and J by 8 bases, with 9 bases left in between. This CDR3 has 12 residues. CDR3 in DNA: TGTGCCAGCAGTTTACGGCGGTGGGGCTACACCTTC. Its translation: CASSLRRWGYTF.

The V and J genes are TRBV4-2 and TRBJ1-5; possible D gene TRBD1, 5 bases. V was pared by 0 bases and J by 2 bases, with 17 bases between. This CDR3 comprises 18 residues. The germline gives CDR1 LGHNA, CDR2 YNFKEQ. The CDR3: CASSQDPGQGFGNQPQHF. DNA of the CDR3: TGTGCCAGCAGCCAAGATCCTGGGCAGGGCTTCGGCAATCAGCCCCAGCATTTT.